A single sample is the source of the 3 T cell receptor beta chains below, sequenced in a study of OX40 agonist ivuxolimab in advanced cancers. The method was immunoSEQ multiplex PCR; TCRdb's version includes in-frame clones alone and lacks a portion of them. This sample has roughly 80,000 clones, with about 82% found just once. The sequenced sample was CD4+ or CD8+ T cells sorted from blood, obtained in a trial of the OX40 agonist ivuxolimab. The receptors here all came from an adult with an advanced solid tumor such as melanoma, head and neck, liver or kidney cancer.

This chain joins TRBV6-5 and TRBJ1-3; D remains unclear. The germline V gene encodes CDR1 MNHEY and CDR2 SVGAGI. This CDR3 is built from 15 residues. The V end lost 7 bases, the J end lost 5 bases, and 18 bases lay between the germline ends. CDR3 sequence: CASTSPRGYRNTIYF. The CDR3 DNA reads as TGTGCCAGCACCTCGCCCCGGGGTTACAGAAACACCATATATTTT.

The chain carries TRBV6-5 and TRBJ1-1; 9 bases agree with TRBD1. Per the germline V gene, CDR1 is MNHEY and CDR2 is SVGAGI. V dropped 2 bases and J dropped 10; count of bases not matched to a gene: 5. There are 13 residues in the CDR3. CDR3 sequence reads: CASSYGDRVRAFF. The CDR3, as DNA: TGTGCCAGCAGTTACGGGGACAGGGTAAGAGCTTTCTTT.

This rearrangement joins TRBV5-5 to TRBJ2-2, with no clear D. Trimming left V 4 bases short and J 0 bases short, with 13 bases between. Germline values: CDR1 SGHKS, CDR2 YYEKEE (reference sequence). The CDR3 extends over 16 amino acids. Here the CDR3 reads CASSEYGGPNTGELFF. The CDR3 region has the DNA TGTGCCAGCAGCGAGTATGGTGGACCGAACACCGGGGAGCTGTTTTTT.